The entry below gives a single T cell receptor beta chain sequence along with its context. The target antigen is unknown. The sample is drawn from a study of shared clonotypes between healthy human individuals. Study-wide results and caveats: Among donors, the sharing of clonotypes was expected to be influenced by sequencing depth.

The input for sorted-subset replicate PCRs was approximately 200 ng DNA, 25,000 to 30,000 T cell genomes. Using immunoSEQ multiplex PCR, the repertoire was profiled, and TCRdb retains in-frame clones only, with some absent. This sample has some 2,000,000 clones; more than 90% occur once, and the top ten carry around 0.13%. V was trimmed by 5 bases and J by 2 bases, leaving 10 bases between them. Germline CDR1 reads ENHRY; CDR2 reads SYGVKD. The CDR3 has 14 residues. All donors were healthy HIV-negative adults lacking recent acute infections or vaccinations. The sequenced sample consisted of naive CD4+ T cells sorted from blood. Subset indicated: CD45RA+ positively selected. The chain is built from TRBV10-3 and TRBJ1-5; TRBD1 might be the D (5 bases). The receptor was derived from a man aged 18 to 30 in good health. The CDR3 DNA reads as TGTGCCATCAGTTCAGACAGTGGCAATCAGCCCCAGCATTTT. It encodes CAISSDSGNQPQHF.